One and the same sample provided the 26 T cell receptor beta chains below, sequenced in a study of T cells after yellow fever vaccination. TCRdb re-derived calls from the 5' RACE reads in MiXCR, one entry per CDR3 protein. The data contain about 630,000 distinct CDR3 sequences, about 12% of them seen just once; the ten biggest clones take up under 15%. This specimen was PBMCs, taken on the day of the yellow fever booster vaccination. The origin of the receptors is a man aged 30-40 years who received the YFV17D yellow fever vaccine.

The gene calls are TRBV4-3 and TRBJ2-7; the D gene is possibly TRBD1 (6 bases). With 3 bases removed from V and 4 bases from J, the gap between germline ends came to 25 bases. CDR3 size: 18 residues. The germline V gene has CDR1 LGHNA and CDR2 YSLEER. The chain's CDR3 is CASSQTGWGRYGEYEQYF. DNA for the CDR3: TGCGCCAGCAGCCAGACCGGCTGGGGGCGGTATGGAGAGTACGAGCAGTACTTC.

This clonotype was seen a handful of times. CDR3 protein: CASSLDGGYHNEQFF. DNA for the CDR3: TGCGCCAGCAGCTTGGACGGGGGGTACCACAATGAGCAGTTCTTC. The rearrangement uses TRBV5-1 and TRBJ2-1; TRBD2 agrees at 7 bases. V lost 0 bases and J lost 5; bases outside the gene matches: 5. CDR3 length: 15 amino acids. CDR1 is SGHRS and CDR2 is YFSETQ in the germline V gene.

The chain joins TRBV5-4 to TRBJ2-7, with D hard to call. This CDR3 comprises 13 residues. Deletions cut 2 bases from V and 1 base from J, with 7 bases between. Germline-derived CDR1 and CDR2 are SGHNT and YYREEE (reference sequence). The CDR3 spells CASSFQASYEQYF. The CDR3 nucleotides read TGTGCCAGCAGCTTTCAGGCTTCCTACGAGCAGTACTTC. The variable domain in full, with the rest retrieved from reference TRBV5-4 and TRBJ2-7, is ETGVTQSPTHLIKTRGQQVTLRCSSQSGHNTVSWYQQALGQGPQFIFQYYREEENGRGNFPPRFSGLQFPNYSSELNVNALELDDSALYLCASSFQASYEQYFGPGTRLTVT.

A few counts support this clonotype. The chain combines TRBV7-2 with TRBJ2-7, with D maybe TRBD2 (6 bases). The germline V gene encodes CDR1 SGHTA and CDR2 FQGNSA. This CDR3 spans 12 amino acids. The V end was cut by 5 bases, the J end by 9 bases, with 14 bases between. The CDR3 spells CASSPPGGRQYF. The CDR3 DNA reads TGTGCCAGCAGCCCTCCCGGAGGGCGGCAGTACTTC.

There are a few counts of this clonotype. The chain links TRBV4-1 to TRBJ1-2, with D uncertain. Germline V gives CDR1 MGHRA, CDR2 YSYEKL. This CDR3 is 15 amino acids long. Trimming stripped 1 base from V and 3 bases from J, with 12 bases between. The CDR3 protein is CASSQVGEIHYGYTF. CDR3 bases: TGCGCCAGCAGCCAAGTGGGAGAGATTCACTATGGCTACACCTTC.

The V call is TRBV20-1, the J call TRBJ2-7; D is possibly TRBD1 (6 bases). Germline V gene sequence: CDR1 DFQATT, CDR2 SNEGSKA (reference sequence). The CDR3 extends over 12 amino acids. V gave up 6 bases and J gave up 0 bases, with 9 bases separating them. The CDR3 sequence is CSATDSSYEQYF. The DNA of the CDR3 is TGCAGTGCCACGGACAGCTCCTACGAGCAGTACTTC.

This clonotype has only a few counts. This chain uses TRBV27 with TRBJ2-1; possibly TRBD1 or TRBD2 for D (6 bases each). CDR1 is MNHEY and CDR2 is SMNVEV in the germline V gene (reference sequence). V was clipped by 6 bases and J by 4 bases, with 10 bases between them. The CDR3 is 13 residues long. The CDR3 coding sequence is TGTGCCAGCAGGAAGGGGGGATACAATGAGCAGTTCTTC. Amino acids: CASRKGGYNEQFF.

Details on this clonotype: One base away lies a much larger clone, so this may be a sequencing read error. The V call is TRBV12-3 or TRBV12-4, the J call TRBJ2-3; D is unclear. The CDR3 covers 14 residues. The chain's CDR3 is CARSFSQYWDTQYF. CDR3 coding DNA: TGTGCCAGAAGTTTCTCCCAGTATTGGGATACGCAGTATTTT.

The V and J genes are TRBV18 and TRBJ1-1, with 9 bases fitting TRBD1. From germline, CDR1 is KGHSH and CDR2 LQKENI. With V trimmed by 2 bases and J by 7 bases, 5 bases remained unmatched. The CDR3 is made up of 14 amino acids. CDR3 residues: CASSPVETGGEAFF. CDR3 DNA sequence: TGTGCCAGCTCACCAGTCGAGACAGGGGGTGAAGCTTTCTTT.

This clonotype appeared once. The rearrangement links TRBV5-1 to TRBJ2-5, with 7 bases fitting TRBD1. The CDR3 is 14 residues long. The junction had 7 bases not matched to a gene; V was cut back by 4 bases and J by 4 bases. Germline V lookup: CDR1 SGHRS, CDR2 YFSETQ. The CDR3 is CASSPGQSGETQYF. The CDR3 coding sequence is TGCGCCAGCAGCCCGGGACAGAGTGGAGAGACCCAGTACTTC.

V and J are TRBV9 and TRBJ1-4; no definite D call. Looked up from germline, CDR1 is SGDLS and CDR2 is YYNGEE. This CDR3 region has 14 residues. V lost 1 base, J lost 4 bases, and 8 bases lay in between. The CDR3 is CASSVMADNEKLFF. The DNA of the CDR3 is TGTGCCAGCAGCGTAATGGCAGATAATGAAAAACTGTTTTTT.

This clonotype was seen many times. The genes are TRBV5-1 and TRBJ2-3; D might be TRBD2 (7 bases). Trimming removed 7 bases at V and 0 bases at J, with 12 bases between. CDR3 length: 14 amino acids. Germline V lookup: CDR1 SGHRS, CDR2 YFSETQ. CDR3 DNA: TGCGCCAGCGCACGGGGGGCCAGCACAGATACGCAGTATTTT. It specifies CASARGASTDTQYF.

CDR3 sequence: CAISESGDWHYEQYF. Here the CDR3 DNA reads TGTGCCATCAGTGAGTCTGGGGACTGGCACTACGAGCAGTACTTC. The chain is built from TRBV10-3 and TRBJ2-7, with D perhaps matching TRBD2 (6 bases). The CDR3 spans 15 residues. Germline CDR1 is ENHRY and CDR2 is SYGVKD. The V end was cut by 0 bases, the J end by 3 bases, with 12 bases between.

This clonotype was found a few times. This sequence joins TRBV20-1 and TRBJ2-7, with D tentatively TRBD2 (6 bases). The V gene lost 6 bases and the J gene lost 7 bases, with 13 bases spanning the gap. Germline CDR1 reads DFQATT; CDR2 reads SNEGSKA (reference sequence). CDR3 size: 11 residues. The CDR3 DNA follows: TGCAGTGCCTCGACTAGGTGGGAGCAGTACTTC. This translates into CSASTRWEQYF.

CDR3 loop: CASSLGGGENYEQYF. In DNA form, the CDR3 reads TGTGCCAGCAGCTTAGGCGGGGGGGAGAACTACGAGCAGTACTTC. The chain combines TRBV7-9 with TRBJ2-7, with 9 bases fitting TRBD2. V lost 1 base, J lost 3 bases, and 4 bases stayed unmatched. Germline CDR1 reads SEHNR; CDR2 reads FQNEAQ (reference sequence). CDR3 length: 15 amino acids.

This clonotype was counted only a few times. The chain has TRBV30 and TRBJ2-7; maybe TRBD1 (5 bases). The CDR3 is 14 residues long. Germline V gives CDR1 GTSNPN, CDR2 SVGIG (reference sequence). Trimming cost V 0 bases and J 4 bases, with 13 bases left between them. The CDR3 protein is CAWSVKRGMYEQYF. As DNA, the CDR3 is TGTGCCTGGAGTGTAAAAAGGGGTATGTACGAGCAGTACTTC.

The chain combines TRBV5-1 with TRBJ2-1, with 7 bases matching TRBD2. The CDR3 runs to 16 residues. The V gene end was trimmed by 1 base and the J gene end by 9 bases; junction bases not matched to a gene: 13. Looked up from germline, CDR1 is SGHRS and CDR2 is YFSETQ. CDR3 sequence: CASSLWGAGSQPEQFF. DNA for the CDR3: TGCGCCAGCAGCTTGTGGGGAGCGGGAAGTCAGCCTGAGCAGTTCTTC.

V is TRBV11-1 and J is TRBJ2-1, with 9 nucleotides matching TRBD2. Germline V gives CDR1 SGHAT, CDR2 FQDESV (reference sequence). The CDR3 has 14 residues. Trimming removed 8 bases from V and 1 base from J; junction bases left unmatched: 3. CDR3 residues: CASVSGGSYNEQFF. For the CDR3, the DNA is TGTGCCAGCGTTAGCGGGGGTTCCTACAATGAGCAGTTCTTC.

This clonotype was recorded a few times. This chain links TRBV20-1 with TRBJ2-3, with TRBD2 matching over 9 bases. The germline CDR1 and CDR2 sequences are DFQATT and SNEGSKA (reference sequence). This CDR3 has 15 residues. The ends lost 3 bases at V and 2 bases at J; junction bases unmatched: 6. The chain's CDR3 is CSASRLAGLTDTQYF. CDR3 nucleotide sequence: TGCAGTGCTAGCAGGCTAGCGGGGCTCACAGATACGCAGTATTTT.

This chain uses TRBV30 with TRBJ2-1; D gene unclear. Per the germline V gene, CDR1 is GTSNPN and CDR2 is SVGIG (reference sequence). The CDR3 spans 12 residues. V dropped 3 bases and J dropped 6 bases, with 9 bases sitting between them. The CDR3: CAWRPPGNEQFF. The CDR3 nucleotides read TGTGCCTGGAGACCCCCCGGCAATGAGCAGTTCTTC.

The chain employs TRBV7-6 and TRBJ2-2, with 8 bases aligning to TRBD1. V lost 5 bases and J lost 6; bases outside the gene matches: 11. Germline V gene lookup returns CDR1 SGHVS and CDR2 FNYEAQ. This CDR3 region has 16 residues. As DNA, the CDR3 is TGTGCCAGCAGCGTAACAGGGGGAAAATCCTCCGGGGAGCTGTTTTTT. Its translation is CASSVTGGKSSGELFF. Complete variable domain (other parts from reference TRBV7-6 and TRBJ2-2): GAGVSQSPRYKVTKRGQDVALRCDPISGHVSLYWYRQALGQGPEFLTYFNYEAQQDKSGLPNDRFSAERPEGSISTLTIQRTEQRDSAMYRCASSVTGGKSSGELFFGEGSRLTVL.

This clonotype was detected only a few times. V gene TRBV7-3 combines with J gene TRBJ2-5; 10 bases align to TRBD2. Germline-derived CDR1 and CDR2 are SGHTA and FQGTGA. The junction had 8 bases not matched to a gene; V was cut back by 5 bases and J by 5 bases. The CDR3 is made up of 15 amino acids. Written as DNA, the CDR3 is TGTGCCAGCAGCGTAGGGACTAGCGTTGTGGAGACCCAGTACTTC. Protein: CASSVGTSVVETQYF.

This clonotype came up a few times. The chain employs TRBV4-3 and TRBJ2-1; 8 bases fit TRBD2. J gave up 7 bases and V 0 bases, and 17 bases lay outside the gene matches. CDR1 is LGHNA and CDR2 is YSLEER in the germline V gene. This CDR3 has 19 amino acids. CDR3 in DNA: TGCGCCAGCAGCCAAGATCCCTCTATAATAGCGGGACTAGGTAATGAGCAGTTCTTC. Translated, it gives CASSQDPSIIAGLGNEQFF.

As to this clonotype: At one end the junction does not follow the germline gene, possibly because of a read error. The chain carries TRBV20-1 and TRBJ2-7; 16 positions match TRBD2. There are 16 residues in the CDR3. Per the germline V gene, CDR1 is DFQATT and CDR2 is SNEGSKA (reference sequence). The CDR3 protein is CCATGTSGRATYEQYF. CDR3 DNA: TGCTGTGCTACCGGGACTAGCGGGAGGGCCACCTACGAGCAGTACTTC.

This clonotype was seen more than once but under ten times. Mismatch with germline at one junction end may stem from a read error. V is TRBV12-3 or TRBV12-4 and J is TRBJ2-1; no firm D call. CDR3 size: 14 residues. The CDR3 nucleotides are TGTGCCAGCAGTTTAGCGCCTATTTATACGGAGCTGTTCTTC. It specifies CASSLAPIYTELFF.

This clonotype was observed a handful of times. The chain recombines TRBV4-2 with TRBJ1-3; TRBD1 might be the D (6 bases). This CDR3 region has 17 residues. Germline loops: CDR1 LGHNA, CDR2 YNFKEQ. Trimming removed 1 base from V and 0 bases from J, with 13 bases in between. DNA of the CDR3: TGTGCCAGCAGCCAAGCCGGGACAACCGGCTCTGGAAACACCATATATTTT. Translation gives CASSQAGTTGSGNTIYF.